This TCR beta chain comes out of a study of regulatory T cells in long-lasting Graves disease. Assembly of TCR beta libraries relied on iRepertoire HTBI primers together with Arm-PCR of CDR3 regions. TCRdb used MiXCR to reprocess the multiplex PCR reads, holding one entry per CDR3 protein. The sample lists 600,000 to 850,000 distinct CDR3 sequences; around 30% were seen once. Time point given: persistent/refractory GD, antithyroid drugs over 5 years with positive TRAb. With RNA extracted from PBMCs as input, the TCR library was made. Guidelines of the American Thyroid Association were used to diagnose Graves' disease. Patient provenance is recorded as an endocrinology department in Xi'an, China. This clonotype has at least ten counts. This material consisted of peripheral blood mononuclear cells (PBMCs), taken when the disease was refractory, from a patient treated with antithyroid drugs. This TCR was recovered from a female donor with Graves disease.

DNA of the CDR3: TGTGCCAGCAAGAGGGATTCTGGCTACACCTTC. This gives the protein CASKRDSGYTF. The V call is TRBV2, the J call TRBJ1-2; D not certain. CDR3 length: 11 amino acids. CDR1 and CDR2 (germline): SNHLY, FYNNEI. Trimming took off 7 bases at V and 7 bases at J, with 10 bases between the two ends.